The sequence of this TCR beta chain was determined in a study of breast tumors, draining lymph nodes, adjacent tissues. Axillary draining lymph nodes of breast cancer patients supplied the node samples. J lost 1 base, V lost 3 bases, and 12 bases had no gene match. The CDR3 loop spans 19 amino acids. Germline loops: CDR1 LGHNA, CDR2 YNFKEQ. Using its own MiXCR run on the multiplex PCR reads, TCRdb lists one record per CDR3 protein. The sample shows some 200,000 distinct CDR3 sequences, approximately 31% of them seen only once. This clonotype was seen at least ten times. This sequence joins TRBV4-2 and TRBJ2-1, with 10 positions matching TRBD2. Sample: axillary lymph node tissue. The origin of this receptor is a female donor with breast cancer. Some clones in this sample may be carry-over from other donors' samples. CDR3 bases: TGTGCCAGCAGCCACCACAGCGGGAGGGCCACAGGGTCCTACAATGAGCAGTTCTTC. It yields the protein CASSHHSGRATGSYNEQFF.